This is a list of T cell receptor beta chains from one sample in a study of a mutant IDH1 vaccine in newly diagnosed glioma. Profiled with immunoSEQ multiplex PCR; TCRdb holds only in-frame clones, not every one. This sample has about 24,000 clones, with more than 75% found just once. Antigen specificity for these receptors is unknown. The specimen was PBMCs, collected from a glioma patient whose treatment included an IDH1 peptide vaccine. These receptors were collected from a man aged 40-49 years with glioma. Some clones in this sample may be carry-over from other donors' samples. The CDR3 runs from the conserved cysteine through the conserved F or W. The order of the fields is CDR3 protein, CDR3 DNA, V gene, D gene, J gene, clone size. The D gene is left open where the match is weak. The listing skips clone size in some rows; elsewhere it reads once, few, many or a size class.

CDR3 protein: CSATRQETQYF
CDR3 DNA: TGCAGTGCTACTAGGCAAGAGACCCAGTACTTC
V gene: TRBV20-1
D gene: .
J gene: TRBJ2-5
clone size: .

CDR3 protein: CASSHQIGIDRSMNTEAFF
CDR3 DNA: TGTGCCAGCAGCCACCAGATAGGGATAGACAGAAGTATGAACACTGAAGCTTTCTTT
V gene: TRBV13
D gene: .
J gene: TRBJ1-1
clone size: once

CDR3 protein: CASSQVGRTTNTEAFF
CDR3 DNA: TGCGCCAGCAGCCAAGTAGGTAGGACAACGAACACTGAAGCTTTCTTT
V gene: TRBV4-1
D gene: .
J gene: TRBJ1-1
clone size: few

CDR3 protein: CASSRTEREQYF
CDR3 DNA: TGTGCCAGCAGTCGGACGGAACGCGAGCAGTACTTC
V gene: TRBV5-6
D gene: .
J gene: TRBJ2-7
clone size: once

CDR3 protein: CASSLGGTAFYGYTF
CDR3 DNA: TGTGCCAGCAGCTTAGGAGGGACAGCCTTCTATGGCTACACCTTC
V gene: TRBV7-2
D gene: TRBD1
J gene: TRBJ1-2
clone size: .

CDR3 protein: CAISESRGGNTEAFF
CDR3 DNA: TGTGCCATCAGTGAGTCAAGGGGGGGGAACACTGAAGCTTTCTTT
V gene: TRBV10-3
D gene: .
J gene: TRBJ1-1
clone size: .

CDR3 protein: CASSLTEEDYGYTF
CDR3 DNA: TGTGCCAGCAGTTTGACAGAGGAGGACTATGGCTACACCTTC
V gene: TRBV27
D gene: .
J gene: TRBJ1-2
clone size: .

CDR3 protein: CASSSTRGKPNQPQHF
CDR3 DNA: TGTGCCAGCAGCTCCACCAGGGGTAAACCGAATCAGCCCCAGCATTTT
V gene: TRBV11-2
D gene: .
J gene: TRBJ1-5
clone size: .

CDR3 protein: CASTPSEEDGYTF
CDR3 DNA: TGCGCCAGCACCCCGTCCGAGGAGGATGGCTACACCTTC
V gene: TRBV5-1
D gene: .
J gene: TRBJ1-2
clone size: .

CDR3 protein: CAWRRGEWDSPLHF
CDR3 DNA: TGTGCCTGGAGACGAGGGGAGTGGGATTCACCCCTCCACTTT
V gene: TRBV30
D gene: .
J gene: TRBJ1-6
clone size: .

CDR3 protein: CASSRLQGSSPLHF
CDR3 DNA: TGTGCCAGCAGCCGATTACAGGGAAGCTCACCCCTCCACTTT
V gene: TRBV27
D gene: .
J gene: TRBJ1-6
clone size: .

CDR3 protein: CAWSPLLGGNTIYF
CDR3 DNA: TGTGCCTGGAGTCCCCTTCTAGGGGGAAACACCATATATTTT
V gene: TRBV30
D gene: .
J gene: TRBJ1-3
clone size: .

CDR3 protein: CASSLSSDSYEQYF
CDR3 DNA: TGCGCCAGCAGCCTGAGTTCGGACAGCTACGAGCAGTACTTC
V gene: TRBV4-1
D gene: .
J gene: TRBJ2-7
clone size: .

CDR3 protein: CASSPPSGAQNTGELFF
CDR3 DNA: TGTGCCAGCTCACCACCATCAGGGGCGCAGAACACCGGGGAGCTGTTTTTT
V gene: TRBV18
D gene: .
J gene: TRBJ2-2
clone size: few

CDR3 protein: CATRQGNQPQHF
CDR3 DNA: TGTGCCACCAGACAGGGCAATCAGCCCCAGCATTTT
V gene: TRBV6-6
D gene: .
J gene: TRBJ1-5
clone size: .

CDR3 protein: CASSRGGNTEAFF
CDR3 DNA: TGCGCCAGCAGCCGTGGTGGGAACACTGAAGCTTTCTTT
V gene: TRBV10-2
D gene: .
J gene: TRBJ1-1
clone size: .

CDR3 protein: CASSPKAGRYAEAFF
CDR3 DNA: TGTGCCAGCAGTCCGAAGGCGGGGCGGTACGCTGAAGCTTTCTTT
V gene: TRBV6-1
D gene: .
J gene: TRBJ1-1
clone size: .